This record covers a single TCR beta chain. Use of 60 Vbeta and 13 Jbeta primers characterized the PCR. Libraries were prepared by immunoSEQ multiplex PCR; TCRdb keeps only in-frame clonotypes and omits some of them. This sample carries approximately 160,000 clones, around 79% of them seen once, and the ten largest clones take around 3%. The data were obtained in a study of cytomegalovirus exposure and HLA in healthy donors. V trimming: 3 bases; J trimming: 4 bases; junction bases outside the gene matches: 2. This CDR3 region has 15 residues. CDR1 and CDR2 (germline): ENHRY, SYGVKD. Sequenced material: PBMCs. The V and J genes are TRBV10-3 and TRBJ1-5, with 11 positions matching TRBD1. The TCR originated in a woman aged 40-49 years in good health and CMV-seropositive. As DNA, the CDR3 is TGTGCCATCAGTGATGGGACAGGGGGTAATCAGCCCCAGCATTTT. This gives the protein CAISDGTGGNQPQHF.